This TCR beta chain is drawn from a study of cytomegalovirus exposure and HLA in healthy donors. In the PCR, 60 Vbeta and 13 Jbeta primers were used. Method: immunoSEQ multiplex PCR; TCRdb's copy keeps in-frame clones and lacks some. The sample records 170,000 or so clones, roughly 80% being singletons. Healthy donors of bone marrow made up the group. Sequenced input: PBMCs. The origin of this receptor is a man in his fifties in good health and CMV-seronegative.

The DNA for the CDR3 is TGCGCCAGCAGCCAGTTACTAAACTCCTACAATGAGCAGTTCTTC. It translates to CASSQLLNSYNEQFF. V and J are TRBV4-1 and TRBJ2-1, with no clear D. The V end lost 3 bases, the J end lost 0 bases, and 9 bases lay between the germline ends. Germline V gene lookup returns CDR1 MGHRA and CDR2 YSYEKL. This CDR3 comprises 15 residues.